Listed below are T cell receptor beta chains from one sample, sequenced in a study of blood T cell repertoires in COVID-19. The data were produced by immunoSEQ multiplex PCR, yet TCRdb's version contains in-frame clones alone and is incomplete. The sample records around 65,000 clones, 82% being singletons. The sample was peripheral blood. All receptors come from a human donor in a cohort sampled during active COVID-19. The CDR3 runs from the conserved cysteine through the conserved F or W. Each record gives: J gene, clone size, V gene, D gene, CDR3 protein, CDR3 DNA. A D gene is named only where the DNA matches it firmly. Clone size is stated in some rows and not others, as once, few, many or a class when expanded.

j_call: TRBJ1-6
clone_size: -
v_call: TRBV6-4
d_call: -
cdr3_aa: CASSDTFVGGNSPLHF
cdr3_nt: TGTGCCAGCAGTGATACCTTCGTGGGAGGCAATTCACCCCTCCACTTT

j_call: TRBJ2-2
clone_size: -
v_call: TRBV19
d_call: TRBD1
cdr3_aa: CASSLGTGVMSGELFF
cdr3_nt: TGTGCCAGTAGTCTCGGGACAGGGGTAATGAGCGGGGAGCTGTTTTTT

j_call: TRBJ2-2
clone_size: -
v_call: TRBV10-3
d_call: -
cdr3_aa: CAISDSRQGGGELFF
cdr3_nt: TGTGCCATCAGTGACTCGAGGCAAGGGGGCGGGGAGCTGTTTTTT

j_call: TRBJ1-2
clone_size: once
v_call: TRBV7-8
d_call: TRBD1
cdr3_aa: CASSLTTGAFGYTF
cdr3_nt: TGTGCCAGCAGCTTAACGACAGGGGCATTCGGCTACACCTTC

j_call: TRBJ2-5
clone_size: -
v_call: TRBV20-1
d_call: -
cdr3_aa: CSAYKETQYF
cdr3_nt: TGCAGTGCTTATAAAGAGACCCAGTACTTC

j_call: TRBJ2-2
clone_size: -
v_call: TRBV7-7
d_call: TRBD2
cdr3_aa: CASSYTAGSTGELFF
cdr3_nt: TGTGCCAGCAGCTATACAGCGGGATCTACCGGGGAGCTGTTTTTT

j_call: TRBJ1-4
clone_size: -
v_call: TRBV27
d_call: TRBD1
cdr3_aa: CASMDRERLSEKLFF
cdr3_nt: TGTGCCAGCATGGACAGGGAAAGGCTATCCGAAAAACTGTTTTTT

j_call: TRBJ2-5
clone_size: -
v_call: TRBV2
d_call: TRBD2
cdr3_aa: CASSEARSGGATQYF
cdr3_nt: TGTGCCAGCAGTGAAGCGCGGAGCGGGGGCGCGACCCAGTACTTC

j_call: TRBJ1-4
clone_size: -
v_call: TRBV19
d_call: TRBD1
cdr3_aa: CASSTWTGHNEKLFF
cdr3_nt: TGTGCCAGTAGTACCTGGACAGGGCATAATGAAAAACTGTTTTTT

j_call: TRBJ2-1
clone_size: -
v_call: TRBV11-2
d_call: -
cdr3_aa: CASSFGRDNEQFF
cdr3_nt: TGTGCCAGCAGCTTTGGTCGGGACAATGAGCAGTTCTTC

j_call: TRBJ2-7
clone_size: -
v_call: TRBV7-2
d_call: TRBD1
cdr3_aa: CASSLAAGGQYEQYF
cdr3_nt: TGTGCCAGCAGCTTAGCGGCAGGGGGTCAGTACGAGCAGTACTTC

j_call: TRBJ2-3
clone_size: once
v_call: TRBV24-1
d_call: -
cdr3_aa: CATSDEDERGIDTQYF
cdr3_nt: TGTGCCACCAGTGATGAGGACGAAAGGGGGATAGATACGCAGTATTTT

j_call: TRBJ2-3
clone_size: -
v_call: TRBV18
d_call: -
cdr3_aa: CASSPALTSTDTQYF
cdr3_nt: TGTGCCAGCTCACCAGCGTTAACTAGCACAGATACGCAGTATTTT

j_call: TRBJ1-6
clone_size: few
v_call: TRBV29-1
d_call: TRBD1
cdr3_aa: CSVQTGDSPLHF
cdr3_nt: TGCAGCGTCCAAACAGGGGATTCACCCCTCCACTTT

j_call: TRBJ2-1
clone_size: -
v_call: TRBV3-1/TRBV3-2
d_call: -
cdr3_aa: CASSPRGRAGEQFF
cdr3_nt: TGTGCCAGCAGCCCGCGCGGCAGGGCCGGGGAGCAGTTCTTC

j_call: TRBJ1-1
clone_size: -
v_call: TRBV6-5
d_call: -
cdr3_aa: CASSLRSGITEAFF
cdr3_nt: TGTGCCAGCAGTTTAAGGTCAGGGATCACTGAAGCTTTCTTT

j_call: TRBJ2-4
clone_size: -
v_call: TRBV18
d_call: TRBD1
cdr3_aa: CASSPGQLAKNIQYF
cdr3_nt: TGTGCCAGCTCACCGGGACAGCTAGCCAAAAACATTCAGTACTTC

j_call: TRBJ2-2
clone_size: few
v_call: TRBV6-6
d_call: TRBD2
cdr3_aa: CASSRTSGEPGELFF
cdr3_nt: TGTGCCAGCAGCAGGACTAGCGGGGAGCCCGGGGAGCTGTTTTTT

j_call: TRBJ2-2
clone_size: few
v_call: TRBV2
d_call: TRBD2
cdr3_aa: CASSLPGTSISGELFF
cdr3_nt: TGTGCCAGCAGTCTGCCCGGGACTAGCATCTCCGGGGAGCTGTTTTTT

j_call: TRBJ1-5
clone_size: -
v_call: TRBV6-5
d_call: TRBD1
cdr3_aa: CASSWGTGVNQPQHF
cdr3_nt: TGTGCCAGCAGTTGGGGGACAGGGGTCAATCAGCCCCAGCATTTT

j_call: TRBJ1-4
clone_size: -
v_call: TRBV6-6
d_call: -
cdr3_aa: CASRPGMIFEKLFF
cdr3_nt: TGTGCCAGCAGACCGGGTATGATTTTCGAAAAACTGTTTTTT

j_call: TRBJ2-2
clone_size: -
v_call: TRBV11-2
d_call: -
cdr3_aa: CASSLEYSPYHGGTGELFF
cdr3_nt: TGTGCCAGCAGCTTAGAATACAGTCCTTATCACGGGGGCACCGGGGAGCTGTTTTTT

j_call: TRBJ2-5
clone_size: -
v_call: TRBV25-1
d_call: -
cdr3_aa: CASSETYRQETQYF
cdr3_nt: TGTGCCAGCAGTGAAACATACCGACAAGAGACCCAGTACTTC

j_call: TRBJ2-5
clone_size: -
v_call: TRBV6-5
d_call: TRBD2
cdr3_aa: CASSYGASGVETQYF
cdr3_nt: TGTGCCAGCAGTTACGGGGCTAGCGGGGTTGAGACCCAGTACTTC

j_call: TRBJ2-2
clone_size: -
v_call: TRBV7-9
d_call: -
cdr3_aa: CASSPYYLAGELFF
cdr3_nt: TGTGCCAGCAGCCCTTATTATCTCGCCGGGGAGCTGTTTTTT

j_call: TRBJ2-1
clone_size: once
v_call: TRBV24-1
d_call: -
cdr3_aa: CATSDQNRAPRSEQFF
cdr3_nt: TGTGCCACCAGTGATCAGAACAGGGCCCCCAGGAGTGAGCAGTTCTTC

j_call: TRBJ2-3
clone_size: -
v_call: TRBV3-1/TRBV3-2
d_call: TRBD2
cdr3_aa: CASSQDRIAGYSTDTQYF
cdr3_nt: TGTGCCAGCAGCCAAGATCGAATAGCGGGGTACAGCACAGATACGCAGTATTTT

j_call: TRBJ1-4
clone_size: -
v_call: TRBV2
d_call: -
cdr3_aa: CASSTSWEGANEKLFF
cdr3_nt: TGTGCCAGCAGTACCAGTTGGGAGGGGGCTAATGAAAAACTGTTTTTT

j_call: TRBJ1-1
clone_size: -
v_call: TRBV7-8
d_call: -
cdr3_aa: CASSPDKTEAFF
cdr3_nt: TGTGCCAGCAGCCCAGATAAGACTGAAGCTTTCTTT

j_call: TRBJ1-5
clone_size: -
v_call: TRBV4-2
d_call: TRBD1
cdr3_aa: CASSQGPGTDLFKPQHF
cdr3_nt: TGTGCCAGCAGCCAAGGACCCGGGACAGACCTATTCAAGCCCCAGCATTTT

j_call: TRBJ1-2
clone_size: -
v_call: TRBV12-3/TRBV12-4
d_call: TRBD1
cdr3_aa: CASSGQGASGYTF
cdr3_nt: TGTGCCAGCAGCGGACAGGGGGCGAGTGGCTACACCTTC

j_call: TRBJ2-1
clone_size: -
v_call: TRBV24-1
d_call: -
cdr3_aa: CATSDFRTNYNEQFF
cdr3_nt: TGTGCCACCAGTGATTTCAGGACTAACTACAATGAGCAGTTCTTC

j_call: TRBJ1-5
clone_size: -
v_call: TRBV7-8
d_call: TRBD1
cdr3_aa: CASSVRTGGSSNQPQHF
cdr3_nt: TGTGCCAGCAGCGTACGGACAGGGGGCTCGAGCAATCAGCCCCAGCATTTT

j_call: TRBJ1-1
clone_size: -
v_call: TRBV11-2
d_call: -
cdr3_aa: CASSSPRLAGSAEAFF
cdr3_nt: TGTGCCAGCAGCTCCCCCCGGTTGGCAGGTAGCGCTGAAGCTTTCTTT

j_call: TRBJ1-2
clone_size: -
v_call: TRBV6-1
d_call: -
cdr3_aa: CASSDGPYGYTF
cdr3_nt: TGTGCCAGCAGTGACGGTCCGTATGGCTACACCTTC

j_call: TRBJ2-5
clone_size: -
v_call: TRBV5-4
d_call: TRBD1
cdr3_aa: CASSPDRARETQYF
cdr3_nt: TGTGCCAGCAGCCCCGACAGGGCTCGGGAGACCCAGTACTTC

j_call: TRBJ2-3
clone_size: -
v_call: TRBV27
d_call: -
cdr3_aa: CASSLLGGQDTQYF
cdr3_nt: TGTGCCAGCAGTTTGTTGGGGGGGCAGGATACGCAGTATTTT

j_call: TRBJ1-3
clone_size: -
v_call: TRBV5-1
d_call: -
cdr3_aa: CASSLAPAGSSGNTIYF
cdr3_nt: TGCGCCAGCAGCTTGGCCCCCGCGGGTTCCTCTGGAAACACCATATATTTT

j_call: TRBJ2-7
clone_size: -
v_call: TRBV6-2/TRBV6-3
d_call: -
cdr3_aa: CASSGSHADEQYF
cdr3_nt: TGTGCCAGCAGCGGGTCCCACGCGGACGAGCAGTACTTC

j_call: TRBJ2-6
clone_size: -
v_call: TRBV19
d_call: -
cdr3_aa: CASSIALDSSGANVLTF
cdr3_nt: TGTGCCAGTAGTATAGCCTTGGACAGCTCTGGGGCCAACGTCCTGACTTTC

j_call: TRBJ1-3
clone_size: -
v_call: TRBV11-2
d_call: TRBD1
cdr3_aa: CASSLGDRISGNTIYF
cdr3_nt: TGTGCCAGCAGCTTAGGGGACAGAATATCTGGAAACACCATATATTTT

j_call: TRBJ2-5
clone_size: -
v_call: TRBV29-1
d_call: TRBD1
cdr3_aa: CSVGTGQGYQETQYF
cdr3_nt: TGCAGCGTTGGGACTGGACAGGGGTACCAAGAGACCCAGTACTTC

j_call: TRBJ2-3
clone_size: -
v_call: TRBV7-9
d_call: -
cdr3_aa: CASSLSGSTDTQYF
cdr3_nt: TGTGCCAGCAGCTTAAGCGGGAGCACAGATACGCAGTATTTT

j_call: TRBJ2-2
clone_size: few
v_call: TRBV7-9
d_call: TRBD1
cdr3_aa: CASSRVQQGAGELFF
cdr3_nt: TGTGCCAGCAGCAGGGTACAACAGGGGGCCGGGGAGCTGTTTTTT

j_call: TRBJ2-1
clone_size: once
v_call: TRBV12-3/TRBV12-4
d_call: -
cdr3_aa: CASGGTEQFF
cdr3_nt: TGTGCCAGCGGGGGGACGGAGCAGTTCTTC

j_call: TRBJ1-1
clone_size: -
v_call: TRBV7-9
d_call: TRBD1
cdr3_aa: CASTSGGGYTEAFF
cdr3_nt: TGTGCCAGCACCTCAGGGGGCGGGTACACTGAAGCTTTCTTT

j_call: TRBJ2-7
clone_size: few
v_call: TRBV7-8
d_call: TRBD2
cdr3_aa: CASSLLSSSGVDEQYF
cdr3_nt: TGTGCCAGCAGCTTATTGTCGTCTAGCGGGGTGGATGAGCAGTACTTC

j_call: TRBJ2-5
clone_size: -
v_call: TRBV2
d_call: TRBD1
cdr3_aa: CASGTVKETQYF
cdr3_nt: TGTGCCAGCGGGACAGTAAAAGAGACCCAGTACTTC

j_call: TRBJ2-7
clone_size: -
v_call: TRBV9
d_call: TRBD1
cdr3_aa: CASRAGSGTGYEQYF
cdr3_nt: TGTGCCAGCAGGGCGGGGTCAGGGACAGGGTACGAGCAGTACTTC

j_call: TRBJ1-4
clone_size: -
v_call: TRBV2
d_call: TRBD1
cdr3_aa: CASSAWDRGDEKLFF
cdr3_nt: TGTGCCAGCAGTGCCTGGGACAGGGGAGATGAAAAACTGTTTTTT